This is a list of T cell receptor beta chains from one sample in a study of blood T cell repertoires in COVID-19. Using immunoSEQ multiplex PCR, the repertoire was profiled, and TCRdb retains in-frame clones only, with some absent. The repertoire holds 120,000 to 150,000 clones, about 83% seen once, with about 1.4% in the top ten. Sequencing was performed on peripheral blood. These TCRs come from a human donor in a cohort sampled during active COVID-19. The CDR3 runs from the conserved cysteine through the conserved F or W. The D gene is left open where the match is weak. Rows may omit the clone size; those that give it use once, few, many or a size class.

D gene	clone size	V gene	J gene	CDR3 DNA	CDR3 protein
TRBD2	NA	TRBV5-1	TRBJ2-5	TGCGCCAGCAGCTTGCCCCTAGCGGGAGAACCCCAAGAGACCCAGTACTTC	CASSLPLAGEPQETQYF
NA	once	TRBV28	TRBJ2-1	TGTGCCAGCAGTTTCAGCCCCAGGCGGGTAGCTCGGGGTGAGCAGTTCTTC	CASSFSPRRVARGEQFF
NA	once	TRBV15	TRBJ2-3	TGTGCCACCAGCAGAGATTTGGGTGGAGGAGATACGCAGTATTTT	CATSRDLGGGDTQYF
TRBD1	NA	TRBV29-1	TRBJ1-4	TGCAGCGTCGGACAGGGGGCAACTAATGAAAAACTGTTTTTT	CSVGQGATNEKLFF
NA	NA	TRBV30	TRBJ1-2	TGTGCTCAAAGGGAGGGGCGCGTCTATGGCTACACCTTC	CAQREGRVYGYTF
NA	few	TRBV6-6	TRBJ1-1	TGTGCCAGCAGTCAGCGGCTCGAAGCTTTCTTT	CASSQRLEAFF
TRBD2	NA	TRBV19	TRBJ2-7	TGTGCCAGTAGTTCATTAGCGGGAGGGCTCTACGAGCAGTACTTC	CASSSLAGGLYEQYF
TRBD2	few	TRBV19	TRBJ2-4	TGTGCCAGTAGCGGGGGACTAGCGGGTTATAGCATTCAGTACTTC	CASSGGLAGYSIQYF
TRBD1	NA	TRBV5-1	TRBJ2-7	TGCGCCAGCAGACCGACAGGGGGGTCCTACGAGCAGTACTTC	CASRPTGGSYEQYF
NA	NA	TRBV23-1	TRBJ2-1	TGCGCCAGCAGCCTCAGGACAGAATACAATGAGCAGTTCTTC	CASSLRTEYNEQFF
TRBD2	NA	TRBV3-1/TRBV3-2	TRBJ2-5	TGTGCCAGCAGCCAAGATGGTACCAGCGGGAGGGCAGAGACCCAGTACTTC	CASSQDGTSGRAETQYF
TRBD2	few	TRBV7-2	TRBJ2-1	TGTGCCAGCAGCTTCCAGCGGGAATACAATGAGCAGTTCTTC	CASSFQREYNEQFF
TRBD1	NA	TRBV18	TRBJ1-1	TGTGCCAGCTCATTCGACAGGGCGGCTTTCTTT	CASSFDRAAFF
NA	NA	TRBV27	TRBJ2-5	TGTGCCAGCAGTTTTCAGGGTCAAGAGACCCAGTACTTC	CASSFQGQETQYF
TRBD2	NA	TRBV6-5	TRBJ2-3	TGTGCCAGCAGTTCTCAGACTAGCGGGAAGGGAGATACGCAGTATTTT	CASSSQTSGKGDTQYF
NA	NA	TRBV21-1	TRBJ2-5	TGTGCCTGGCAACAGCGGGCAGGCCTGTCGGAGACCCAGTACTTC	CAWQQRAGLSETQYF
TRBD2	NA	TRBV5-6	TRBJ2-3	TGTGCCAGCAGCTTGTTTTGGGGTACGATAGGGACTAGCGGAGATACGCAGTATTTT	CASSLFWGTIGTSGDTQYF
NA	NA	TRBV27	TRBJ1-2	TGTGCCACCCTGGACAGAAAATATGGCTACACCTTC	CATLDRKYGYTF
NA	once	TRBV5-4	TRBJ1-3	TGTGCCAGCAGCTTGTCAGGGTCCGGAAACACCATATATTTT	CASSLSGSGNTIYF
NA	NA	TRBV4-2	TRBJ1-2	TGTGCCAGCACCCAAGTTGGGGGTTCGGGGGACTATGGCTACACCTTC	CASTQVGGSGDYGYTF
TRBD1	once	TRBV6-6	TRBJ2-7	TGTGCCAGCAGAACAGGGGGCGGCTACGAGCAGTACTTC	CASRTGGGYEQYF
NA	NA	TRBV19	TRBJ2-3	TGTGCCAGTACCAAAGGGGGGGAGACTACGCAGTATTTT	CASTKGGETTQYF
NA	once	TRBV20-1	TRBJ2-1	TGCAGTGCTAGTGAGAACAGGGATGTCCCTACTTGGAATGAGCAGTTCTTC	CSASENRDVPTWNEQFF
TRBD1	NA	TRBV7-3	TRBJ1-1	TGTGCCAGCAGCATACAGGGGGTTGGTGAAGCTTTCTTT	CASSIQGVGEAFF
NA	NA	TRBV24-1	TRBJ2-1	TGTGCCACCAGTGATGGTCTAGCGAATGAGCAGTTCTTC	CATSDGLANEQFF
TRBD1	NA	TRBV29-1	TRBJ1-1	TGCAGCGTCGGGACAGGGGCCTACACTGAAGCTTTCTTT	CSVGTGAYTEAFF
TRBD1	NA	TRBV19	TRBJ1-1	TGTGCCAGTAGTAGGACAGGATTGAACACTGAAGCTTTCTTT	CASSRTGLNTEAFF
NA	NA	TRBV11-2	TRBJ2-4	TGTGCCAGCAGCCCTCAGACCCTCGTGCGGGAACACTTC	CASSPQTLVREHF
NA	NA	TRBV7-3	TRBJ2-5	TGTGCCAGCAGCTCTGGACAGCAAGAGACCCAGTACTTC	CASSSGQQETQYF
TRBD1	few	TRBV16	TRBJ2-7	TGTGCCAGCAGCCAAGTGGGACAGTCTCAATTCTACGAGCAGTACTTC	CASSQVGQSQFYEQYF
TRBD1	few	TRBV6-5	TRBJ2-5	TGTGCCAGCACCCTGACAGGGTTGGGAGAGACCCAGTACTTC	CASTLTGLGETQYF
TRBD1	NA	TRBV6-5	TRBJ2-7	TGTGCCAGCAGTTATACCCTCGACAGGGCGAGACAGTACTTC	CASSYTLDRARQYF
TRBD2	NA	TRBV4-2	TRBJ2-7	TGTGCCAGCAGCCAAGCGGGATCTAGCGGGAGGGCCCGGGGTGAGCAGTACTTC	CASSQAGSSGRARGEQYF
NA	NA	TRBV6-5	TRBJ1-5	TGTGCCAGCAGTTACTCACAGTCTCGGCCCCAGCATTTT	CASSYSQSRPQHF
NA	NA	TRBV19	TRBJ2-5	TGTGCCAGTAGTATCACGGGAGTGCTTGGAGAGACCCAGTACTTC	CASSITGVLGETQYF
TRBD1	NA	TRBV28	TRBJ2-7	TGTGCCATTTCGGGACAGGGTTCACCCGGGGTAGGTTACGAGCAGTACTTC	CAISGQGSPGVGYEQYF
TRBD2	NA	TRBV7-7	TRBJ2-5	TGTGCTAGCAGCCCGAGAGGGGGACTAGGGGAGACCCAGTACTTC	CASSPRGGLGETQYF
NA	NA	TRBV6-6	TRBJ1-5	TGTGCCAGCAGGGCACGACAGGTTAATCAGCCCCAGCATTTT	CASRARQVNQPQHF
TRBD1	NA	TRBV18	TRBJ1-1	TGTGCCAGCTCACCAGAAATTCTACGGGGACAGGGCGGCACTGAAGCTTTCTTT	CASSPEILRGQGGTEAFF
NA	NA	TRBV9	TRBJ2-3	TGTGCCAGCAGCGTTGACACCTTCACAGATACGCAGTATTTT	CASSVDTFTDTQYF
TRBD2	NA	TRBV5-1	TRBJ2-5	TGCGCCAGCAGCTTGGTAGGGCTAGCGGATGAGACCCAGTACTTC	CASSLVGLADETQYF
TRBD1	NA	TRBV7-9	TRBJ2-1	TGTGCCAGCAGCTTAGTTGGGGACAGCACCTACAATGAGCAGTTCTTC	CASSLVGDSTYNEQFF
NA	NA	TRBV24-1	TRBJ2-3	TGTGCCACCAGTGATATCGGGGGAGATACGCAGTATTTT	CATSDIGGDTQYF
NA	NA	TRBV6-1	TRBJ2-7	TGTGCCAGCAGTGAAGGAGAGGTCCTTTACTTC	CASSEGEVLYF
NA	NA	TRBV5-8	TRBJ2-7	TGTGCCAGCAGCCCCAGTGCGAGGTACCTCCGGGAGCAGTACTTC	CASSPSARYLREQYF
NA	NA	TRBV2	TRBJ1-2	TGTGCCAGCAGTGACTTTTCTGGGGCAGACTATGGCTACACCTTC	CASSDFSGADYGYTF
NA	NA	TRBV5-1	TRBJ2-1	TGCGCCAGCAGCTTGGGTGACTACTACAATGAGCAGTTCTTC	CASSLGDYYNEQFF